One sample yielded the 31 T cell receptor beta chains listed below, sequenced in a study of blood T cell repertoires in COVID-19. Profiled with immunoSEQ multiplex PCR; TCRdb holds only in-frame clones, not every one. The table lists roughly 190,000 clones, 82% of them singletons. The specimen sequenced was PBMCs or T cells enriched from blood (not recorded which). The receptors here all came from a woman between 55 and 75 years old with acute COVID-19.

This chain joins TRBV18 and TRBJ2-2; no firm D call. Germline V CDR1 and CDR2: KGHSH, LQKENI. The V end was cut by 0 bases, the J end by 3 bases, with 11 bases between. This CDR3 has 16 residues. The CDR3 sequence: CASSPPAAADTGELFF. CDR3 DNA sequence: TGTGCCAGCTCACCACCAGCAGCCGCGGACACCGGGGAGCTGTTTTTT.

The chain uses TRBV10-3 and TRBJ1-2; no definite D call. The CDR3 has 15 residues. Germline lookup yields CDR1 ENHRY and CDR2 SYGVKD. V lost 6 bases and J 0 bases, leaving 14 bases between the germline ends. This CDR3 is CAIRPDTIANYGYTF. DNA of the CDR3: TGTGCCATCAGACCTGACACCATAGCTAACTATGGCTACACCTTC.

This chain uses TRBV5-4 with TRBJ1-6; TRBD1 matches at 7 bases. V lost 2 bases to trimming and J lost 9 bases; unmatched junction nucleotides: 8. Germline V lookup: CDR1 SGHNT, CDR2 YYREEE (reference sequence). This CDR3 contains 15 residues. For the CDR3, the DNA is TGTGCCAGCAGCTTAGACAGGGCCCGTGGTTCACCCCTCCACTTT. Its protein product is CASSLDRARGSPLHF.

This clone appeared once. J is TRBJ2-7 and V is TRBV3-1 (or the pseudogene TRBV3-2), with a weak D call TRBD1 (6 bases). Germline V gene data show CDR1 as LGHDT and CDR2 as YNNKEL (reference sequence). Deletions cut 2 bases from V and 3 bases from J, with 14 bases between. The CDR3 contains 15 residues. CDR3 sequence: CASSQNPGAHYEQYF. The CDR3 DNA is TGTGCCAGCAGCCAAAATCCAGGGGCGCACTACGAGCAGTACTTC.

At least ten counts were recorded for this clone. This chain uses TRBV2 with TRBJ1-4, with 8 bases matching TRBD1. Germline loops: CDR1 SNHLY, CDR2 FYNNEI. This CDR3 has 14 residues. V lost 5 bases to trimming and J lost 8 bases; unmatched junction nucleotides: 7. The CDR3 loop is CASSPQGVEEKLFF. CDR3 bases: TGTGCCAGCAGTCCACAGGGGGTAGAGGAAAAACTGTTTTTT.

The chain combines TRBV11-2 with TRBJ2-5; D is possibly TRBD2 (6 bases). The CDR3 totals 14 residues. The ends were cut back, 5 bases at V and 4 bases at J, with 14 bases in the middle. Germline CDR1 SGHAT, CDR2 FQNNGV. The CDR3 sequence: CASSPGPGGETQYF. The CDR3 DNA reads TGTGCCAGCAGCCCCGGTCCCGGGGGAGAGACCCAGTACTTC.

In DNA form, the CDR3 reads TGTGCCAGCAGGCCTGCGACAGGGTACGAGCAGTACGTC. It codes for CASRPATGYEQYV. J is TRBJ2-7 and V is TRBV6-2 or TRBV6-3; 7 positions agree with TRBD1. Germline CDR1 MNHEY, CDR2 SVGEGT. The CDR3 loop spans 13 amino acids. Trimming at V came to 6 bases and at J to 4 bases, leaving 6 bases not matched to a gene.

The genes are TRBV18 and TRBJ1-5, with D possibly matching TRBD1 (5 bases). The CDR3 has 16 residues. V was pared by 1 base and J by 3 bases, with 13 bases between. The germline V gene has CDR1 KGHSH and CDR2 LQKENI. The CDR3, as DNA: TGTGCCAGCTCACCACGACTCGACAGTACCAATCAGCCCCAGCATTTT. It yields the protein CASSPRLDSTNQPQHF.

J is TRBJ2-5 and V is TRBV5-1, with 8 nucleotides matching TRBD1. The CDR3 is made up of 14 amino acids. J lost 5 bases, V lost 3 bases, and 6 bases had no gene match. Germline assignment: CDR1 SGHRS and CDR2 YFSETQ. The CDR3 nucleotides are TGCGCCAGCAGCTGGGACAGGTCGTGGGAGACCCAGTACTTC. Amino acids: CASSWDRSWETQYF.

The chain recombines TRBV10-1 with TRBJ2-3; D is perhaps TRBD2 (5 bases). The CDR3 length is 14 residues. V was cut by 5 bases and J by 4 bases, with 13 bases left in between. The germline gives CDR1 WNHNN, CDR2 SYGVQD (reference sequence). The CDR3 DNA reads TGCGCCAGCAGTCGTGGACTCCGCCCAGATACGCAGTATTTT. This translates into CASSRGLRPDTQYF.

V is TRBV12-3 or TRBV12-4 and J is TRBJ1-2; D ambiguous. This CDR3 is 12 amino acids long. V was shortened by 3 bases and J by 9 bases, with 11 bases between the two germline ends. CDR3 sequence reads: CASSFSGGSYTF. In nucleotides, the CDR3 is TGTGCCAGCAGTTTCTCCGGAGGGAGCTACACCTTC.

This clone was counted ten times or more. The J gene is TRBJ1-6, the V gene TRBV5-4; possible D gene TRBD1, 5 bases. This CDR3 comprises 14 residues. Germline-derived CDR1 and CDR2 are SGHNT and YYREEE (reference sequence). V lost 2 bases to trimming and J lost 5 bases, with 8 bases between them. The CDR3 nucleotides read TGTGCCAGCAGCTTCACGGGGGATAATTCACCCCTCCACTTT. Its protein is CASSFTGDNSPLHF.

The chain carries TRBV10-3 and TRBJ1-3; D is unclear. Per the germline V gene, CDR1 is ENHRY and CDR2 is SYGVKD. The CDR3 sequence is 14 residues long. V gave up 2 bases and J gave up 4 bases, with 9 bases separating them. The CDR3 sequence: CAISEGGIGNTIYF. DNA for the CDR3: TGTGCCATCAGTGAGGGAGGGATCGGAAACACCATATATTTT.

This chain connects TRBV7-9 to TRBJ2-1, with TRBD2 matching 13 bases. The CDR3 has 19 residues. V trimming: 4 bases; J trimming: 9 bases; junction bases outside the gene matches: 18. The germline V gene has CDR1 SEHNR and CDR2 FQNEAQ (reference sequence). The CDR3 sequence is CASSSTPGLAGSVPPEQFF. The DNA of the CDR3 is TGTGCCAGCAGCTCTACTCCGGGACTAGCGGGATCTGTCCCCCCTGAGCAGTTCTTC.

J is TRBJ2-7 and V is TRBV6-1; a possible D gene is TRBD1 (5 bases). Trimming pared 3 bases from V and 4 bases from J, leaving 10 bases between. The CDR3 is made up of 13 amino acids. Germline CDR1 reads MNHNS; CDR2 reads SASEGT. CDR3 bases: TGTGCCAGCAGTGATAGGGCAGGGTACGAGCAGTACGTC. Translation gives CASSDRAGYEQYV.

The chain employs TRBV6-5 and TRBJ2-3; D might be TRBD2 (5 bases). Germline values: CDR1 MNHEY, CDR2 SVGAGI. The CDR3 length is 15 residues. Trimming cost V 5 bases and J 2 bases, with 14 bases left between them. CDR3: CASSLQRGFTDTQYF. The CDR3 nucleotides read TGTGCCAGCAGTCTACAGCGAGGGTTCACAGATACGCAGTATTTT.

The rearrangement uses TRBV7-6 and TRBJ2-1; TRBD1 is a possible D gene (6 bases). CDR1 SGHVS and CDR2 FNYEAQ come from the germline V gene. Trimming pared 4 bases from V and 8 bases from J, leaving 12 bases between. CDR3 size: 13 residues. The CDR3: CASSSRQDHEQFF. CDR3 nucleotide sequence: TGTGCCAGCAGCTCAAGACAGGACCATGAGCAGTTCTTC.

The V and J genes are TRBV13 and TRBJ1-2, with TRBD1 identical over 11 bases. Germline V gene sequence: CDR1 PRHDT, CDR2 FYEKMQ (reference sequence). The CDR3 is made up of 14 amino acids. Trimming removed 6 bases from V and 5 bases from J; junction bases left unmatched: 5. CDR3 nucleotide sequence: TGTGCCAGCAGGCGGACAGGGGGCTCTTATGGCTACACCTTC. It codes for CASRRTGGSYGYTF. The full variable domain, in which reference TRBV13 and TRBJ1-2 provide the parts outside the CDR3, is AAGVIQSPRHLIKEKRETATLKCYPIPRHDTVYWYQQGPGQDPQFLISFYEKMQSDKGSIPDRFSAQQFSDYHSELNMSSLELGDSALYFCASRRTGGSYGYTFGSGTRLTVV.

The J gene is TRBJ2-7, the V gene TRBV7-8; perhaps TRBD2 as D (5 bases). The CDR3 contains 13 residues. CDR1 SGHVS and CDR2 FQNEAQ come from the germline V gene. V lost 5 bases and J lost 2, with 10 bases in between. The DNA for the CDR3 is TGTGCCAGCAGCCCGAGAGGGACCTACGAGCAGTACGTC. Translated, it gives CASSPRGTYEQYV.

V is TRBV7-9 and J is TRBJ2-7; maybe TRBD1 (6 bases). The CDR3 contains 13 residues. Trimming stripped 5 bases from V and 0 bases from J, with 8 bases between. Per the germline V gene, CDR1 is SEHNR and CDR2 is FQNEAQ (reference sequence). The CDR3 nucleotides read TGTGCCAGCAGCGGGGACACCTCCTACGAGCAGTACTTC. Encoded protein: CASSGDTSYEQYF.

The DNA of the CDR3 is TGTGCCAGCAGCCAAGCCCGGGGGGGAATAGTCACCGGGGAGCTGTTTTTT. Its protein product is CASSQARGGIVTGELFF. V usage is TRBV14 and J usage is TRBJ2-2; 8 bases map to TRBD2. Trimming at V came to 1 base and at J to 4 bases, leaving 8 bases not matched to a gene. Germline lookup yields CDR1 SGHDN and CDR2 FVKESK. This CDR3 spans 17 amino acids.

The chain has TRBV11-2 and TRBJ2-1; 11 bases agree with TRBD2. The junction had 12 bases not matched to a gene; V was cut back by 5 bases and J by 0 bases. Germline values: CDR1 SGHAT, CDR2 FQNNGV. The CDR3 extends over 19 amino acids. The CDR3 DNA reads TGTGCCAGCAGCCACACGGGGGGACTAGCGGCGAGCTCCTACAATGAGCAGTTCTTC. Encoded protein: CASSHTGGLAASSYNEQFF. Complete variable domain (other parts from reference TRBV11-2 and TRBJ2-1): EAGVAQSPRYKIIEKRQSVAFWCNPISGHATLYWYQQILGQGPKLLIQFQNNGVVDDSQLPKDRFSAERLKGVDSTLKIQPAKLEDSAVYLCASSHTGGLAASSYNEQFFGPGTRLTVL.

V is TRBV9 and J is TRBJ1-3, with D perhaps TRBD1 (5 bases). The CDR3 contains 14 residues. Germline V CDR1 and CDR2: SGDLS, YYNGEE. Trimming took off 5 bases at V and 4 bases at J, with 13 bases between the two ends. DNA of the CDR3: TGTGCCAGCAGGGAAGGGACTCTCGGAAACACCATATATTTT. This encodes CASREGTLGNTIYF.

The chain employs TRBV5-1 and TRBJ2-2, with D unclear. This CDR3 is 14 amino acids long. The germline gives CDR1 SGHRS, CDR2 YFSETQ. With 0 bases removed from V and 4 bases from J, the gap between germline ends came to 7 bases. CDR3 sequence: CASSLGHLTGELFF. The CDR3 DNA reads as TGCGCCAGCAGCTTGGGACATCTCACCGGGGAGCTGTTTTTT.

The rearrangement links TRBV19 to TRBJ1-5, with 8 bases identical to TRBD1. V shed 2 bases and J 5 bases; nucleotides not matched to a gene: 14. From germline, CDR1 is LNHDA and CDR2 SQIVND (reference sequence). This CDR3 has 18 residues. Here the CDR3 reads CASSITDGRTGRYQPQHF. CDR3 bases: TGTGCCAGTAGTATAACTGACGGACGGACAGGGCGTTATCAGCCCCAGCATTTT.

The gene calls are TRBV7-6 and TRBJ2-1; tentatively, D is TRBD2 (5 bases). V shed 4 bases and J shed 1 base, with 17 bases lying between them. The CDR3 extends over 17 amino acids. Germline CDR1 SGHVS, CDR2 FNYEAQ. CDR3 in amino acids: CASSSKLRDASYNEQFF. CDR3 nucleotide sequence: TGTGCCAGCAGCTCTAAGTTACGGGATGCTTCCTACAATGAGCAGTTCTTC.

The chain joins TRBV19 to TRBJ1-2; 9 bases are shared with TRBD1. The CDR3 spans 16 residues. In germline, CDR1 is LNHDA, CDR2 SQIVND (reference sequence). The trim removed 6 bases at V and 4 bases at J, leaving 12 bases unmatched. DNA for the CDR3: TGTGCCAGTAGCCTTGGCTTTGGGACAGGGATCTATGGCTACACCTTC. This translates into CASSLGFGTGIYGYTF. The full variable domain, its missing parts supplied by reference TRBV19 and TRBJ1-2, is DGGITQSPKYLFRKEGQNVTLSCEQNLNHDAMYWYRQDPGQGLRLIYYSQIVNDFQKGDIAEGYSVSREKKESFPLTVTSAQKNPTAFYLCASSLGFGTGIYGYTFGSGTRLTVV.

The chain links TRBV24-1 to TRBJ2-2; 7 bases are a match to TRBD2. Germline trimming cut 4 bases from V and 3 bases from J; bases unmatched to any gene: 10. The CDR3 covers 17 residues. Germline V gene sequence: CDR1 KGHDR, CDR2 SFDVKD. CDR3 loop: CATSDWEGGVYTGELFF. CDR3 DNA sequence: TGTGCCACCAGTGACTGGGAGGGTGGGGTTTACACCGGGGAGCTGTTTTTT.

V and J are TRBV7-2 and TRBJ2-5; no clear D. The CDR3 is made up of 12 amino acids. Looked up from germline, CDR1 is SGHTA and CDR2 is FQGNSA. Trimming left V 5 bases short and J 5 bases short, with 9 bases between. CDR3 amino acids: CASSILRETQYF. The CDR3 DNA follows: TGTGCCAGCAGCATCTTGCGGGAGACCCAGTACTTC.

The chain is built from TRBV6-2 or TRBV6-3 and TRBJ2-7; D possibly corresponds to TRBD1 (6 bases). The CDR3 runs to 13 residues. Trimming took 2 bases from V and 3 from J, leaving 8 bases between them. In germline, CDR1 is MNHEY, CDR2 SVGEGT. CDR3 DNA sequence: TGTGCCAGCAGTTACGACAGGAGCTACGAGCAGTACGTC. It yields the protein CASSYDRSYEQYV.

The chain recombines TRBV7-2 with TRBJ1-1; TRBD1 is a possible D gene (6 bases). CDR1 is SGHTA, CDR2 FQGNSA, per germline. V lost 4 bases and J 8 bases, leaving 14 bases between the germline ends. The length of the CDR3 is 13 residues. This chain's CDR3 is CASSSRQALEAFF. The CDR3 DNA sequence: TGTGCCAGCAGCTCCCGACAGGCCCTAGAAGCTTTCTTT.